This passage covers 10 T cell receptor beta chains from one sample sequenced in a study of tumor-infiltrating lymphocytes in localized non-small cell lung cancer. Only in-frame clones appear in the TCRdb table, and some are missing; sequencing was by immunoSEQ multiplex PCR. Of 20,000 to 25,000 clones listed, 69% are singletons. What was sequenced was lung tumor tissue. The receptors come from a human donor with non-small cell lung cancer.

The chain recombines TRBV28 with TRBJ2-7; 11 positions match TRBD2. Per germline, CDR1 MDHEN and CDR2 SYDVKM. Germline trimming cut 5 bases from V and 4 bases from J; bases unmatched to any gene: 7. The CDR3 contains 15 residues. CDR3 nucleotide sequence: TGTGCCAGCAGTGCCGGGACTAGCGGAGGATACGAGCAGTACTTC. It specifies CASSAGTSGGYEQYF.

The genes are TRBV4-1 and TRBJ1-2; D may be TRBD1 (6 bases). CDR1 is MGHRA and CDR2 is YSYEKL in the germline V gene. The CDR3 has 13 residues. With 1 base removed from V and 5 bases from J, the gap between germline ends came to 8 bases. For the CDR3, the DNA is TGCGCCAGCAGCCAAGGCAGGGGTTATGGCTACACCTTC. It translates to CASSQGRGYGYTF.

This clone was seen just once. At one of its ends the junction is not consistent with the germline gene, which may arise from a read error. The gene calls are TRBV4-1 and TRBJ2-7, with D possibly being TRBD2 (6 bases). The CDR3 is 15 amino acids. Germline loops: CDR1 MGHRA, CDR2 YSYEKL. In DNA form, the CDR3 reads TGCGCCAGCACCCAACGGGGACCGGGACTCCACGAGCAGTACTTC. This encodes CASTQRGPGLHEQYF.

The chain uses TRBV7-2 and TRBJ2-6; D not resolved. Per the germline V gene, CDR1 is SGHTA and CDR2 is FQGNSA. The CDR3 loop spans 15 amino acids. Deletions cut 0 bases from V and 3 bases from J, with 6 bases between. In DNA form, the CDR3 reads TGTGCCAGCAGCTTAGCCCGGGTTGGGGCCAACGTCCTGACTTTC. Protein sequence: CASSLARVGANVLTF.

This chain links TRBV6-5 with TRBJ2-7, with D maybe TRBD1 (5 bases). The V end lost 4 bases, the J end lost 7 bases, and 14 bases lay between the germline ends. The CDR3 is made up of 13 amino acids. CDR1 is MNHEY and CDR2 is SVGAGI in the germline V gene. Here the CDR3 DNA reads TGTGCCAGCAGTTGGGGCAGGACCTCGGAGCAGTACTTC. This translates into CASSWGRTSEQYF.

A remark on this clone: The junction and the germline gene differ at one end; a read error may be behind it. This chain joins TRBV29-1 and TRBJ2-2; tentative D call: TRBD2 (6 bases). The CDR3 is 12 residues long. From germline, CDR1 is SQVTM and CDR2 ANQGSEA. CDR3 residues: CSVGGTAGELFF. The CDR3 DNA reads TGCAGCGTCGGCGGGACTGCCGGCGAGCTGTTTTTT.

The CDR3 sequence is CASSLGGSGANVLTF. The CDR3 DNA reads TGCGCCAGCAGCTTGGGGGGCTCTGGGGCCAACGTCCTGACTTTC. The chain links TRBV5-1 to TRBJ2-6; D unclear. Germline CDR1 is SGHRS and CDR2 is YFSETQ. The CDR3 loop spans 15 amino acids. V shed 0 bases and J shed 0 bases, with 4 bases lying between them. The full variable domain, completed using reference TRBV5-1 and TRBJ2-6, is KAGVTQTPRYLIKTRGQQVTLSCSPISGHRSVSWYQQTPGQGLQFLFEYFSETQRNKGNFPGRFSGRQFSNSRSEMNVSTLELGDSALYLCASSLGGSGANVLTFGAGSRLTVL.

This clone has a handful of counts. This sequence joins TRBV27 and TRBJ1-1; D might be TRBD1 (6 bases). Trimming removed 6 bases at V and 1 base at J, with 9 bases between. CDR3 length equals 13 residues. Germline V gives CDR1 MNHEY, CDR2 SMNVEV (reference sequence). Here the CDR3 reads CASRATGNTEAFF. In nucleotides, the CDR3 is TGTGCCAGCAGGGCGACAGGGAACACTGAAGCTTTCTTT.

V usage is TRBV5-1 and J usage is TRBJ1-2; 7 bases are a match to TRBD1. Germline CDR1 is SGHRS and CDR2 is YFSETQ. The CDR3 is 17 amino acids. The junction had 9 bases not matched to a gene; V was cut back by 0 bases and J by 1 base. DNA of the CDR3: TGCGCCAGCAGCTTGGATGCCTCGACAGGGTATAACTATGGCTACACCTTC. Its protein product is CASSLDASTGYNYGYTF.

The CDR3 region is CASSPDRGNEQFF. For the CDR3, the DNA is TGTGCCAGCAGCCCCGACAGGGGCAATGAGCAGTTCTTC. The V gene is TRBV6-5, the J gene TRBJ2-1; TRBD1 matches at 8 bases. With V trimmed by 6 bases and J by 6 bases, 4 bases remained unmatched. Germline-derived CDR1 and CDR2 are MNHEY and SVGAGI. The CDR3 is 13 residues long.